This T cell receptor beta chain was observed in a study of human T cells and chemical hapten exposure. Background on the study: TCR yields differed between samples (mainly from small differences in pooled library volume).

Time point denoted: healthy volunteer bleed at 6 weeks. Sequencing started from total RNA isolated from unfractionated whole blood. This clonotype was recorded a few times. Trimming stripped 4 bases from V and 1 base from J, with 4 bases between. Germline loops: CDR1 MGHDK, CDR2 SYGVNS. The CDR3 length is 12 residues. Each CDR3 protein is one row after TCRdb ran MiXCR on the RACE reads. Of approximately 81,000 distinct CDR3 sequences listed, over 7% were seen once; the top ten hold approximately 1.5%. The sequence was obtained from a male donor in good health. Some clones in this sample may be carry-over from other donors' samples. V is TRBV25-1 and J is TRBJ1-1; D is undetermined. Specimen: whole blood. Here the CDR3 DNA reads TGTGCCAGCAGTGTAGGGAACACTGAAGCTTTCTTT. Residues: CASSVGNTEAFF.